This T cell receptor (beta chain) was recovered during a study of radiotherapy plus CTLA-4 blockade in lung cancer (dated by TCRdb to 2016 to 2019). About the investigation overall: Among the enrolled patients, about 19% had an objective response, and around 31% reached disease control.

Turning to this clone: The specificity of this receptor is unknown. Qualities for individual bases were not recorded, and no much larger clone is one base off.

Receptor libraries were prepared by the immunoSEQ multiplex PCR assay. This is the immuneACCESS table as TCRdb keeps it, with only in-frame sequences that have V and J called. A part of the clones is gone; compared with another copy, unresolved V genes explain less than half, and the rest is unexplained. For this sample the table gives some 33,000 clones, of which around 70% were detected only once. The ten largest clones take up more than 4.5% of the sample. Results and caveats for the whole study, not just this receptor: TCR clones derived from tumors expanded in peripheral blood after treatment with radiotherapy and ipilimumab. Early dynamic changes in blood T cell clones, together with increased serum interferon-beta after radiation, were reported as the strongest predictors of response.

The junction shows trimming of 6 bases on V and 0 bases on J, plus 9 bases between the germline ends. The CDR3, from cysteine to phenylalanine, totals 14 residues. Just the 42-base CDR3 DNA is kept, in frame starting at base 1. Reading the germline V gene (reference sequence) gives CDR1 MNHEY and CDR2 SMNVEV. In this study, focal radiation therapy paired with CTLA-4 blockade (ipilimumab) was tested in patients who had chemo-refractory metastatic non-small-cell lung cancer. This specimen consisted of peripheral blood, obtained from a patient treated with radiotherapy plus ipilimumab. The chain couples TRBV27 to TRBJ1-5; the D gene is perhaps TRBD1, from 5 matching bases. The receptor was derived from a human donor with non-small cell lung cancer whose response to radiotherapy plus ipilimumab could not be evaluated. The CDR3 reads CASRDGGSNQPQHF. The nucleotide sequence reads as follows: TGTGCCAGCAGGGACGGGGGTAGCAATCAGCCCCAGCATTTT.